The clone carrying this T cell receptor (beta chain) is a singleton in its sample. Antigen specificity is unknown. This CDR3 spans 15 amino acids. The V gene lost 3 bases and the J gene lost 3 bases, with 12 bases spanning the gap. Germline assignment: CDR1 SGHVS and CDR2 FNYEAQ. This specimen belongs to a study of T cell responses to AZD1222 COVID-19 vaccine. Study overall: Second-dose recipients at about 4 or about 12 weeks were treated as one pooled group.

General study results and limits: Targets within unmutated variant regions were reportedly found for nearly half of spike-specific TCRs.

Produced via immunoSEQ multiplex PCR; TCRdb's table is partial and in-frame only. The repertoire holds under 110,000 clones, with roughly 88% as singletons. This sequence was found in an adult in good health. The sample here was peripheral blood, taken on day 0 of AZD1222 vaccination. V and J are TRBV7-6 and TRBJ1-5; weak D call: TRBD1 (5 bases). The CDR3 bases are TGTGCCAGCAGCTTTATGGACGGGGCCAATCAGCCCCAGCATTTT. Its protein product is CASSFMDGANQPQHF.